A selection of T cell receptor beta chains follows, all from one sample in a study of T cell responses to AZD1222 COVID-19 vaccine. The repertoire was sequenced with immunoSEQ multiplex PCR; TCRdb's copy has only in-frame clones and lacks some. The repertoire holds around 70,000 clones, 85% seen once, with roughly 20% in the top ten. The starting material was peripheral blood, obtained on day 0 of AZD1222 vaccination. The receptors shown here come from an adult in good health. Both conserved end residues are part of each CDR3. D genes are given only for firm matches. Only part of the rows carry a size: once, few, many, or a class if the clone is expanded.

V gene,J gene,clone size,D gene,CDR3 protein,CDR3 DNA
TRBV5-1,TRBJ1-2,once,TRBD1,CASSSGQGDGGYTF,TGCGCCAGCAGCTCGGGACAGGGGGACGGTGGCTACACCTTC
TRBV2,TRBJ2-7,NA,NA,CASMLGRTINEQYF,TGTGCCAGCATGTTGGGTCGCACCATCAACGAGCAGTACTTC
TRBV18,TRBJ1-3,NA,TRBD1,CASSPIIRTGPSGNTIYF,TGTGCCAGCTCACCTATCATCCGGACAGGGCCCTCTGGAAACACCATATATTTT
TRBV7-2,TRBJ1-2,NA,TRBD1,CAIRNRTGNGYTF,TGTGCCATCCGCAATCGGACAGGGAATGGCTACACCTTC
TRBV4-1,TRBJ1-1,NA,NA,CASSQEFLRDTEAFF,TGCGCCAGCAGCCAAGAGTTCCTGAGGGACACTGAAGCTTTCTTT
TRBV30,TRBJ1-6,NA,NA,CASPARSRGDSPLHF,TGTGCCTCTCCCGCCCGATCGAGGGGGGATTCACCCCTCCACTTT
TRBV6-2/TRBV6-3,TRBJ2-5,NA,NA,CASSTKETQYF,TGTGCCAGCAGTACAAAGGAGACCCAGTACTTC
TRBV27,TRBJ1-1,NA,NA,CASSVPEAFF,TGTGCCAGCAGTGTACCGGAAGCTTTCTTT
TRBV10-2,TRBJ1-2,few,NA,CASRVGGNDYGYTF,TGCGCCAGCAGAGTGGGAGGGAACGACTATGGCTACACCTTC
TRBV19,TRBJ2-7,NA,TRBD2,CASSIELAGVGYEQYF,TGTGCCAGTAGTATAGAGCTAGCGGGAGTAGGGTACGAGCAGTACTTC
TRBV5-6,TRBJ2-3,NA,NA,CASSLEADTQYF,TGTGCCAGCAGCTTAGAAGCAGATACGCAGTATTTT
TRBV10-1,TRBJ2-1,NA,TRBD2,CASARTSGPYNEQFF,TGCGCCAGCGCCAGGACTAGCGGGCCTTACAATGAGCAGTTCTTC
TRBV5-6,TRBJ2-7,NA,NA,CASSLGPFYEQYF,TGTGCCAGCAGCCTCGGACCTTTCTACGAGCAGTACTTC
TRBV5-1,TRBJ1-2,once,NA,CASSQQANYGYTF,TGCGCCAGCAGCCAACAGGCTAACTATGGCTACACCTTC
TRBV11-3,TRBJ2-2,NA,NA,CASSLDDRVHGELFF,TGTGCCAGCAGCTTAGATGACCGGGTTCACGGGGAGCTGTTTTTT
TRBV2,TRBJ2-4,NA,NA,CAGGGALAKNIQYF,TGTGCCGGCGGCGGGGCCCTAGCCAAAAACATTCAGTACTTC
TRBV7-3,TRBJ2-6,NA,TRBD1,CASSRQGGSTGANVLTF,TGTGCCAGCAGCCGACAGGGGGGTAGCACTGGGGCCAACGTCCTGACTTTC
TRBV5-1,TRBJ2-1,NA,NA,CASSPTPSSYNEQFF,TGCGCCAGCAGCCCCACACCGAGCTCCTACAATGAGCAGTTCTTC
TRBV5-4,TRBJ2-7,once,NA,CASSLASGTQYEQYF,TGTGCCAGCAGCTTGGCCTCCGGGACACAGTACGAGCAGTACTTC
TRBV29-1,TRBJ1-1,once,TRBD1,CSVEAGTGGRTEAFF,TGCAGCGTTGAAGCCGGGACAGGGGGACGCACTGAAGCTTTCTTT
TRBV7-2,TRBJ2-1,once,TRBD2,CASSFGTSNNEQFF,TGTGCCAGCAGCTTCGGGACTAGCAACAATGAGCAGTTCTTC
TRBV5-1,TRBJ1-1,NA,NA,CASSLNMNTEAFF,TGCGCCAGCAGCTTAAATATGAACACTGAAGCTTTCTTT
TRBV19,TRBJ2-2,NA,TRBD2,CASSIGGRVAGELFF,TGTGCCAGTAGTATTGGCGGGAGGGTCGCCGGGGAGCTGTTTTTT
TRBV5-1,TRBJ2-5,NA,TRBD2,CASSLGERGAQETQYF,TGCGCCAGCAGCTTGGGAGAGCGGGGGGCTCAAGAGACCCAGTACTTC
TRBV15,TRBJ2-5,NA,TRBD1,CATSRAMDRGREETQYF,TGTGCCACCAGCAGAGCGATGGACAGGGGGAGGGAAGAGACCCAGTACTTC
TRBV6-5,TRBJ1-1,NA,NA,CASTPGSVGQEAFF,TGTGCCAGCACCCCCGGCAGCGTGGGCCAAGAAGCTTTCTTT
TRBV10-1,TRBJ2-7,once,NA,CASSEAASGEQYF,TGCGCCAGCAGTGAGGCGGCCTCGGGCGAGCAGTACTTC
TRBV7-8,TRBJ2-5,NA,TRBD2,CASSLGTSETQYF,TGTGCCAGCAGCTTAGGGACTAGCGAGACCCAGTACTTC
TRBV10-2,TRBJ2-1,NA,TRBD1,CASSESTGGEQFF,TGCGCCAGCAGTGAATCGACAGGGGGTGAGCAGTTCTTC
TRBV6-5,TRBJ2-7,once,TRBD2,CASRGGTSGSVEQYF,TGTGCCAGCAGAGGGGGGACTAGCGGGAGTGTGGAGCAGTACTTC
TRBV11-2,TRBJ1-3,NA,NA,CASSLERGGPATGNTIYF,TGTGCCAGCAGCTTAGAACGGGGCGGTCCGGCCACTGGAAACACCATATATTTT
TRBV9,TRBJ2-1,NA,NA,CASSVRTVQSSYNEQFF,TGTGCCAGCAGCGTTAGGACTGTCCAGAGCTCCTACAATGAGCAGTTCTTC
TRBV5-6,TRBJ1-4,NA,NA,CASSLVAREKLFF,TGTGCCAGCAGCTTGGTGGCAAGAGAAAAACTGTTTTTT
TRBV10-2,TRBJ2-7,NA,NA,CASSPTHEQYF,TGCGCCAGCAGTCCCACCCACGAGCAGTACTTC
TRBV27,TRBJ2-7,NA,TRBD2,CASSPRTSGYEQYF,TGTGCCAGCAGTCCCAGGACTAGCGGGTACGAGCAGTACTTC
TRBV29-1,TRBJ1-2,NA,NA,CSVVREGQGTF,TGCAGCGTTGTCAGGGAGGGGCAGGGCACCTTC
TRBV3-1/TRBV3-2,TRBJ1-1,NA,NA,CASSQAGQPSLNTEAFF,TGTGCCAGCAGCCAAGCCGGTCAACCGAGTTTGAACACTGAAGCTTTCTTT
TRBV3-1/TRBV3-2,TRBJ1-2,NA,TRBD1,CASRQTGSGYTF,TGTGCCAGCCGACAGACAGGGAGTGGCTACACCTTC
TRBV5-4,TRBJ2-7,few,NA,CASSYRTDYEQYF,TGTGCCAGCAGCTACAGGACAGACTACGAGCAGTACTTC
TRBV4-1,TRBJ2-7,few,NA,CASSQDLEQYF,TGCGCCAGCAGCCAAGATTTGGAGCAGTACTTC
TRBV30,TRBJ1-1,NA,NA,CAGIGISNTEAFF,TGTGCCGGTATAGGGATTTCGAACACTGAAGCTTTCTTT
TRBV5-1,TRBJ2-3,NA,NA,CASSFYPTDTQYF,TGCGCCAGCAGCTTTTATCCCACAGATACGCAGTATTTT
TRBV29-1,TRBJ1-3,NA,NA,CSVEDHWPGPSGNTIYF,TGCAGCGTTGAAGATCACTGGCCCGGGCCCTCTGGAAACACCATATATTTT
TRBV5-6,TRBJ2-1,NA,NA,CASSYEGRNEQFF,TGTGCCAGCAGCTATGAGGGGAGGAATGAGCAGTTCTTC
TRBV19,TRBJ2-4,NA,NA,CASSTQGLKNIQYF,TGTGCCAGTAGCACGCAGGGTTTGAAAAACATTCAGTACTTC
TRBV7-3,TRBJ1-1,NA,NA,CASSFGNARAEAFF,TGTGCCAGCAGCTTCGGAAACGCACGCGCTGAAGCTTTCTTT
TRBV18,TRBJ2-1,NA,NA,CASSRGPNEQFF,TGTGCCAGCTCACGTGGCCCCAATGAGCAGTTCTTC
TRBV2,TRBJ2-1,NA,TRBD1,CASSDQAGTGYEQFF,TGTGCCAGCAGCGACCAAGCCGGGACAGGTTATGAGCAGTTCTTC
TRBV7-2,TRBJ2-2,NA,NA,CASSLELAGELFF,TGTGCCAGCAGCTTAGAGCTGGCCGGGGAGCTGTTTTTT
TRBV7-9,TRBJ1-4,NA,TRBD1,CASSPGQGYEKLFF,TGTGCCAGCAGCCCAGGACAGGGGTATGAAAAACTGTTTTTT